The 14 T cell receptor beta chains given below trace back to one sample, sequenced in a study of early stage breast cancer tumors. The table came from immunoSEQ multiplex PCR; TCRdb's copy has only in-frame clones and leaves some out. The sample has 9,300 or so clones, about 64% seen once; the top ten hold about 15%. The specimen was normal breast tissue next to the tumor. These receptors all come from a person in their sixties with breast cancer.

This clone was observed once. The chain joins TRBV19 to TRBJ2-1; possibly TRBD2 for D (7 bases). From germline, CDR1 is LNHDA and CDR2 SQIVND (reference sequence). This CDR3 region has 13 residues. Trimming took off 4 bases at V and 7 bases at J, with 11 bases between the two ends. For the CDR3, the DNA is TGTGCCAGTAGTAGGGGGGGGGCTAATGAGCAGTTCTTC. This codes for CASSRGGANEQFF.

The rearrangement uses TRBV15 and TRBJ2-3; 10 positions match TRBD2. Germline-derived CDR1 and CDR2 are LNHNV and YYDKDF (reference sequence). CDR3 size: 13 residues. V lost 9 bases, J lost 6 bases, and 6 bases stayed unmatched. In DNA form, the CDR3 reads TGTGCCACACAAAGCGGGAGGGATGATACGCAGTATTTT. As protein: CATQSGRDDTQYF. Filled out from reference TRBV15 and TRBJ2-3, the complete variable domain reads DAMVIQNPRYQVTQFGKPVTLSCSQTLNHNVMYWYQQKSSQAPKLLFHYYDKDFNNEADTPDNFQSRRPNTSFCFLDIRSPGLGDTAMYLCATQSGRDDTQYFGPGTRLTVL.

The chain recombines TRBV25-1 with TRBJ1-4, with D possibly TRBD1 on 5 matching bases. CDR3 length: 16 residues. V gave up 2 bases and J gave up 8 bases, with 18 bases separating them. Looked up from germline, CDR1 is MGHDK and CDR2 is SYGVNS. CDR3 protein: CASSEEGVLGGEKLFF. The CDR3 coding sequence is TGTGCCAGCAGTGAAGAAGGGGTCCTGGGGGGAGAAAAACTGTTTTTT.

The chain links TRBV19 to TRBJ2-1; 11 nucleotides match TRBD2. The CDR3 has 14 residues. Germline values: CDR1 LNHDA, CDR2 SQIVND (reference sequence). Trimming cost V 7 bases and J 6 bases; bases outside gene matches: 5. In DNA form, the CDR3 reads TGTGCCAGTACTACCGGGACTAGCGGCAATGAGCAGTTCTTC. Amino acid sequence: CASTTGTSGNEQFF.

This clone ranks as large. The rearrangement links TRBV7-9 to TRBJ2-7, with 10 bases identical to TRBD2. CDR1 is SEHNR and CDR2 is FQNEAQ in the germline V gene (reference sequence). This CDR3 comprises 18 residues. V was clipped by 1 base and J by 2 bases; unmatched bases: 11. The CDR3 bases are TGTGCCAGCAGCTTAGGGACTAGCGGATTCAGACGGCCCTACGAGCAGTACTTC. It encodes CASSLGTSGFRRPYEQYF. The entire variable domain, with the rest obtained from reference TRBV7-9 and TRBJ2-7, is as follows: DTGVSQNPRHKITKRGQNVTFRCDPISEHNRLYWYRQTLGQGPEFLTYFQNEAQLEKSRLLSDRFSAERPKGSFSTLEIQRTEQGDSAMYLCASSLGTSGFRRPYEQYFGPGTRLTVT.

This clone came up a few times. This chain connects TRBV7-9 to TRBJ2-7; possible D gene TRBD2, 6 bases. Germline-derived CDR1 and CDR2 are SEHNR and FQNEAQ (reference sequence). The CDR3 is made up of 16 amino acids. V lost 5 bases to trimming and J lost 7 bases, with 24 bases between them. The CDR3 region is CASSTAELTGDEEQYF. CDR3 nucleotides: TGTGCCAGCAGCACAGCGGAGCTGACGGGGGACGAAGAGCAGTACTTC.

V gene TRBV5-5 combines with J gene TRBJ2-1; TRBD2 aligns across 11 bases. The ends lost 4 bases at V and 5 bases at J; junction bases unmatched: 5. This CDR3 contains 15 residues. Germline CDR1 SGHKS, CDR2 YYEKEE (reference sequence). CDR3 nucleotides: TGTGCCAGCAGCGGCGGGACTAGCGGAGACAATGAGCAGTTCTTC. This sequence encodes CASSGGTSGDNEQFF.

The chain couples TRBV7-2 to TRBJ2-7, with 8 positions matching TRBD2. With 8 bases clipped from V and 6 bases from J, the junction kept 12 bases outside the gene matches. The length of the CDR3 is 14 residues. The germline CDR1 and CDR2 sequences are SGHTA and FQGNSA. The CDR3 loop reads CASERGLVTSEQYF. CDR3 DNA sequence: TGTGCCAGCGAAAGGGGACTAGTGACGTCCGAGCAGTACTTC.

This chain joins TRBV6-5 and TRBJ2-7, with a weak D call TRBD2 (5 bases). Germline values: CDR1 MNHEY, CDR2 SVGAGI. The CDR3 totals 10 residues. The V end was cut by 10 bases, the J end by 5 bases, with 9 bases between. The CDR3 sequence: CATGMNEQYF. The CDR3 nucleotides are TGTGCCACCGGGATGAACGAGCAGTACTTC.

This chain links TRBV27 with TRBJ2-1; 8 bases match TRBD2. V lost 4 bases, J lost 10 bases, and 9 bases stayed unmatched. Germline assignment: CDR1 MNHEY and CDR2 SMNVEV (reference sequence). CDR3 length: 14 residues. CDR3 amino acids: CASSSGTRAGEQFF. The CDR3 nucleotides read TGTGCCAGCAGTTCCGGGACTAGGGCGGGGGAGCAGTTCTTC.

In this sample, this clone turned up a few times. In DNA, the CDR3 is TGTGCCAGTAGTATTTACATGGGAGGGAGCAACAATCAGCCCCAGCATTTT. Translating it yields CASSIYMGGSNNQPQHF. V is TRBV19 and J is TRBJ1-5, with unresolved D. Trimming cost V 3 bases and J 3 bases, with 18 bases left between them. CDR1 and CDR2 from the germline V gene are LNHDA and SQIVND (reference sequence). The CDR3 sequence is 17 residues long.

The V gene is TRBV4-1, the J gene TRBJ2-1; D might be TRBD1 (6 bases). CDR3 size: 15 residues. The germline V gene encodes CDR1 MGHRA and CDR2 YSYEKL. The V end lost 4 bases, the J end lost 8 bases, and 18 bases lay between the germline ends. The CDR3, as DNA: TGCGCCAGCAGCCTAATTTACGGACAGTCCCATGAGCAGTTCTTC. Encoded protein: CASSLIYGQSHEQFF.

The V call is TRBV7-9, the J call TRBJ2-7; a possible D gene is TRBD2 (5 bases). This CDR3 is 15 amino acids long. With 1 base removed from V and 1 base from J, the gap between germline ends came to 11 bases. Germline CDR1 reads SEHNR; CDR2 reads FQNEAQ (reference sequence). The chain's CDR3 is CASSLGAWRSYEQYF. CDR3 DNA: TGTGCCAGCAGCTTAGGGGCCTGGAGGTCCTACGAGCAGTACTTC.

V gene TRBV7-2 combines with J gene TRBJ1-5; weak D call: TRBD1 (5 bases). This CDR3 region has 14 residues. CDR1 SGHTA and CDR2 FQGNSA come from the germline V gene. Trimming removed 5 bases at V and 0 bases at J, with 8 bases between. The CDR3 is CASSPDSSNQPQHF. DNA for the CDR3: TGTGCCAGCAGCCCTGACAGTAGCAATCAGCCCCAGCATTTT.